These 24 T cell receptor beta chains came from one sample sequenced in a study of persistence of HIV-infected CD4 T cells. An overlapping HIV-1 Gag peptide pool stimulated these cells at approximately 1 ug/peptide/mL. Sorting selected CD4+ T cells upregulating both CD40 ligand and CD69. What these receptors recognize is not known. The libraries were made with immunoSEQ version 4 in survey mode. Only in-frame clones appear in the TCRdb table, and some are missing; sequencing was by immunoSEQ multiplex PCR. The sample lists 25,000 to 35,000 clones, 70% occurring once. The specimen was CD4+ T cells sorted from PBMCs after roughly 18-hour stimulation, collected from a patient who received antiretroviral therapy. The receptors stem from an adult man with HIV who was CMV-seropositive.

The chain joins TRBV4-1 to TRBJ1-4; TRBD1 aligns across 7 bases. The germline V gene has CDR1 MGHRA and CDR2 YSYEKL. V lost 0 bases, J lost 4 bases, and 5 bases stayed unmatched. This CDR3 region has 16 residues. CDR3 in amino acids: CASSQERGQHNEKLFF. As DNA, the CDR3 is TGCGCCAGCAGCCAAGAGAGGGGACAGCATAATGAAAAACTGTTTTTT.

The chain couples TRBV4-1 to TRBJ1-1, with TRBD1 as a possible D gene (6 bases). The V and J ends lost 4 bases and 5 bases respectively, with 14 bases between them. CDR1 is MGHRA and CDR2 is YSYEKL in the germline V gene. The CDR3 length is 14 residues. The CDR3, as DNA: TGCGCCAGCAGCCTAAAGACAGGCGGGACTGAAGCTTTCTTT. As protein: CASSLKTGGTEAFF.

The V and J genes are TRBV5-1 and TRBJ1-4; D is unresolved. This CDR3 is 16 amino acids long. Per the germline V gene, CDR1 is SGHRS and CDR2 is YFSETQ. Trimming pared 0 bases from V and 2 bases from J, leaving 11 bases between. CDR3 sequence reads: CASSLGTVKTNEKLFF. The CDR3 coding sequence is TGCGCCAGCAGCTTGGGGACGGTGAAGACTAATGAAAAACTGTTTTTT.

The CDR3 region is CASSSGRGREADGYTF. In DNA, the CDR3 is TGTGCCAGCAGTTCGGGCAGGGGGCGAGAGGCGGATGGCTACACCTTC. The chain uses TRBV27 and TRBJ1-2; 8 nucleotides match TRBD1. The CDR3 spans 16 residues. The V gene end was trimmed by 4 bases and the J gene end by 6 bases; junction bases not matched to a gene: 13. The germline V gene has CDR1 MNHEY and CDR2 SMNVEV (reference sequence).

V and J are TRBV19 and TRBJ1-2, with 8 bases identical to TRBD1. The CDR3 runs 15 residues. Germline CDR1 LNHDA, CDR2 SQIVND (reference sequence). Germline trimming cut 6 bases from V and 8 bases from J; bases unmatched to any gene: 14. The CDR3 DNA reads as TGTGCCAGTAGCCGGACAGGGACAAGAGGAGGGGGCTACACCTTC. Translating gives CASSRTGTRGGGYTF.

This sequence joins TRBV4-1 and TRBJ1-5, with D perhaps TRBD1 (5 bases). The CDR3 consists of 15 residues. CDR1 MGHRA and CDR2 YSYEKL come from the germline V gene. Deletions cut 0 bases from V and 9 bases from J, with 15 bases between. The CDR3 DNA reads as TGCGCCAGCAGCCAAGAGGACGGGGGATTCCGGCCCCAGCATTTT. Translation: CASSQEDGGFRPQHF.

This clone was seen a single time. This rearrangement joins TRBV2 to TRBJ2-3; maybe TRBD2 (5 bases). Germline lookup yields CDR1 SNHLY and CDR2 FYNNEI. V was cut by 6 bases and J by 3 bases, with 16 bases left in between. This CDR3 comprises 15 residues. The CDR3 sequence: CASRAPGSGTDTQYF. In DNA form, the CDR3 reads TGTGCCAGCAGGGCCCCGGGGTCGGGTACAGATACGCAGTATTTT.

J is TRBJ1-2 and V is TRBV25-1; tentatively, D is TRBD1 (6 bases). V was trimmed by 4 bases and J by 4 bases, leaving 13 bases between them. The V gene's germline CDR1 is MGHDK and CDR2 SYGVNS. The CDR3 spans 14 residues. The CDR3 DNA reads as TGTGCCAGCAGTGGTCTACAGGGCGGCTATGGCTACACCTTC. It encodes CASSGLQGGYGYTF.

This clone has more than one count but fewer than ten. The chain recombines TRBV6-1 with TRBJ1-2; TRBD1 is a possible D gene (5 bases). This CDR3 has 14 amino acids. V was cut by 2 bases and J by 5 bases, with 12 bases left in between. Germline V gene lookup returns CDR1 MNHNS and CDR2 SASEGT. CDR3 sequence (DNA): TGTGCCAGCAGTGAACCGGGGCACGCTTATGGCTACACCTTC. It specifies CASSEPGHAYGYTF.

The rearrangement joins TRBV5-5 to TRBJ2-3; 10 bases line up with TRBD2. The CDR3 loop spans 17 amino acids. With V trimmed by 2 bases and J by 1 base, 7 bases remained unmatched. Germline CDR1 is SGHKS and CDR2 is YYEKEE (reference sequence). The DNA of the CDR3 is TGTGCCAGCAGCTTAGACCTAGCGGGGGCTGGCACAGATACGCAGTATTTT. Its translation is CASSLDLAGAGTDTQYF. Full variable domain (remainder filled in from reference TRBV5-5 and TRBJ2-3): DAGVTQSPTHLIKTRGQQVTLRCSPISGHKSVSWYQQVLGQGPQFIFQYYEKEERGRGNFPDRFSARQFPNYSSELNVNALLLGDSALYLCASSLDLAGAGTDTQYFGPGTRLTVL.

The rearrangement joins TRBV18 to TRBJ1-3; no reliable D call. V lost 3 bases to trimming and J lost 0 bases, with 12 bases between them. CDR3 length: 16 residues. In germline, CDR1 is KGHSH, CDR2 LQKENI. The CDR3 DNA follows: TGTGCCAGCTCACCTACTCGGGTCCTCTCTGGAAACACCATATATTTT. It translates to CASSPTRVLSGNTIYF.

This clone was detected only once. This chain links TRBV6-1 with TRBJ1-5; tentatively, D is TRBD1 (6 bases). V lost 8 bases and J lost 6, with 14 bases in between. The CDR3 is 13 residues long. Germline V CDR1 and CDR2: MNHNS, SASEGT. DNA for the CDR3: TGTGCCAGCGACAGGACGGAGGGTCAGCCCCAGCATTTT. It specifies CASDRTEGQPQHF.

J is TRBJ2-7 and V is TRBV3-1 (or the pseudogene TRBV3-2); tentative D call: TRBD1 (5 bases). Germline assignment: CDR1 LGHDT and CDR2 YNNKEL (reference sequence). The CDR3 contains 12 residues. V lost 1 base and J lost 6, with 7 bases in between. The CDR3 sequence: CASSQADIEQYF. The CDR3 nucleotides read TGTGCCAGCAGCCAAGCGGACATCGAGCAGTACTTC.

The rearrangement joins TRBV28 to TRBJ1-5, with D possibly TRBD1 on 5 matching bases. V was trimmed by 5 bases and J by 0 bases, leaving 11 bases between them. The germline CDR1 and CDR2 sequences are MDHEN and SYDVKM. CDR3 length equals 15 residues. DNA for the CDR3: TGTGCCAGCAGTGATCAGGGACTTAGCAATCAGCCCCAGCATTTT. Its protein is CASSDQGLSNQPQHF.

This chain links TRBV5-1 with TRBJ1-1, with 8 bases that match TRBD1. The CDR3 consists of 14 residues. Germline CDR1 is SGHRS and CDR2 is YFSETQ. The V and J ends lost 1 base and 4 bases, in that order; junction bases with no gene match: 3. The CDR3 DNA sequence: TGCGCCAGCAGCTTGACCGGGACAGGCACTGAAGCTTTCTTT. This codes for CASSLTGTGTEAFF.

The chain combines TRBV3-1 (or the pseudogene TRBV3-2) with TRBJ1-1; D ambiguous. The V and J ends lost 8 bases and 1 base respectively, with 17 bases between them. Germline V lookup: CDR1 LGHDT, CDR2 YNNKEL (reference sequence). CDR3 length equals 15 residues. The CDR3 DNA is TGTGCCAGCCGAAAGTTCTTATGGGGGAACACTGAAGCTTTCTTT. Its translation is CASRKFLWGNTEAFF.

This chain links TRBV2 with TRBJ2-1; 8 bases fit TRBD2. With V trimmed by 7 bases and J by 9 bases, 8 bases remained unmatched. The CDR3 runs 13 residues. Germline V gene lookup returns CDR1 SNHLY and CDR2 FYNNEI. CDR3 nucleotide sequence: TGTGCCAGCAAAACGGGGGGGGTTAGTGAGCAGTTCTTC. Encoded protein: CASKTGGVSEQFF.

V is TRBV7-8 and J is TRBJ2-3, with 8 bases matching TRBD2. Trimming at V came to 5 bases and at J to 3 bases, leaving 10 bases not matched to a gene. CDR3 length: 16 amino acids. Germline V lookup: CDR1 SGHVS, CDR2 FQNEAQ. CDR3 coding DNA: TGTGCCAGCAGCGTTATCGGGGGGGCTAAGACAGATACGCAGTATTTT. It specifies CASSVIGGAKTDTQYF.

This clone was detected a few times. The rearrangement joins TRBV28 to TRBJ1-1, with TRBD1 matching 7 bases. CDR1 is MDHEN and CDR2 is SYDVKM in the germline V gene. There are 15 residues in the CDR3. Trimming took 5 bases from V and 0 from J; bases not matched to a gene: 6. CDR3 region: CASSPMDRMNTEAFF. DNA of the CDR3: TGTGCCAGCAGTCCAATGGACAGGATGAACACTGAAGCTTTCTTT.

The chain couples TRBV13 to TRBJ2-3; 9 bases are a match to TRBD2. The V segment lost 1 base and the J segment 3 bases; nucleotides outside the gene matches: 5. This CDR3 spans 16 amino acids. The V gene's germline CDR1 is PRHDT and CDR2 FYEKMQ (reference sequence). The CDR3 spells CASSLEGLAGTDTQYF. The CDR3, as DNA: TGTGCCAGCAGCTTAGAGGGACTAGCAGGGACAGATACGCAGTATTTT.

The chain links TRBV10-2 to TRBJ2-7; 9 bases map to TRBD1. J lost 3 bases, V lost 5 bases, and 8 bases had no gene match. This CDR3 is built from 15 residues. CDR1 and CDR2 from the germline V gene are WSHSY and SAAADI. This CDR3 reads CASSNRGQGGYEQYF. CDR3 nucleotide sequence: TGCGCCAGCAGTAACAGGGGGCAGGGTGGCTACGAGCAGTACTTC.

The genes are TRBV5-1 and TRBJ2-3, with 16 bases aligning to TRBD2. The CDR3 loop spans 18 amino acids. From germline, CDR1 is SGHRS and CDR2 YFSETQ. V shed 4 bases and J 0 bases; nucleotides not matched to a gene: 5. CDR3 DNA: TGCGCCAGCAGCGTGGGACTAGCGGGGGGGCCGAGCACAGATACGCAGTATTTT. Its translation is CASSVGLAGGPSTDTQYF. Looking up the rest from reference TRBV5-1 and TRBJ2-3 gives the full variable domain: KAGVTQTPRYLIKTRGQQVTLSCSPISGHRSVSWYQQTPGQGLQFLFEYFSETQRNKGNFPGRFSGRQFSNSRSEMNVSTLELGDSALYLCASSVGLAGGPSTDTQYFGPGTRLTVL.

This clone has more than one count but fewer than ten. This rearrangement joins TRBV5-4 to TRBJ2-2, with D possibly being TRBD1 or TRBD2 (6 bases each). The CDR3 totals 15 residues. CDR1 is SGHNT and CDR2 is YYREEE in the germline V gene (reference sequence). V lost 4 bases and J lost 10, with 20 bases in between. The CDR3 sequence is CASSPKDGGREELFF. CDR3 bases: TGTGCCAGCAGCCCAAAAGATGGGGGGCGCGAGGAGCTGTTTTTT.

The CDR3 is CATAREGLLPYEQYF. The CDR3 DNA is TGTGCCACCGCCCGGGAGGGACTTTTGCCCTACGAGCAGTACTTC. The chain employs TRBV6-5 and TRBJ2-7; 8 bases fit TRBD2. CDR1 is MNHEY, CDR2 SVGAGI, per germline. This CDR3 has 15 residues. Trimming removed 10 bases from V and 2 bases from J; junction bases left unmatched: 13.